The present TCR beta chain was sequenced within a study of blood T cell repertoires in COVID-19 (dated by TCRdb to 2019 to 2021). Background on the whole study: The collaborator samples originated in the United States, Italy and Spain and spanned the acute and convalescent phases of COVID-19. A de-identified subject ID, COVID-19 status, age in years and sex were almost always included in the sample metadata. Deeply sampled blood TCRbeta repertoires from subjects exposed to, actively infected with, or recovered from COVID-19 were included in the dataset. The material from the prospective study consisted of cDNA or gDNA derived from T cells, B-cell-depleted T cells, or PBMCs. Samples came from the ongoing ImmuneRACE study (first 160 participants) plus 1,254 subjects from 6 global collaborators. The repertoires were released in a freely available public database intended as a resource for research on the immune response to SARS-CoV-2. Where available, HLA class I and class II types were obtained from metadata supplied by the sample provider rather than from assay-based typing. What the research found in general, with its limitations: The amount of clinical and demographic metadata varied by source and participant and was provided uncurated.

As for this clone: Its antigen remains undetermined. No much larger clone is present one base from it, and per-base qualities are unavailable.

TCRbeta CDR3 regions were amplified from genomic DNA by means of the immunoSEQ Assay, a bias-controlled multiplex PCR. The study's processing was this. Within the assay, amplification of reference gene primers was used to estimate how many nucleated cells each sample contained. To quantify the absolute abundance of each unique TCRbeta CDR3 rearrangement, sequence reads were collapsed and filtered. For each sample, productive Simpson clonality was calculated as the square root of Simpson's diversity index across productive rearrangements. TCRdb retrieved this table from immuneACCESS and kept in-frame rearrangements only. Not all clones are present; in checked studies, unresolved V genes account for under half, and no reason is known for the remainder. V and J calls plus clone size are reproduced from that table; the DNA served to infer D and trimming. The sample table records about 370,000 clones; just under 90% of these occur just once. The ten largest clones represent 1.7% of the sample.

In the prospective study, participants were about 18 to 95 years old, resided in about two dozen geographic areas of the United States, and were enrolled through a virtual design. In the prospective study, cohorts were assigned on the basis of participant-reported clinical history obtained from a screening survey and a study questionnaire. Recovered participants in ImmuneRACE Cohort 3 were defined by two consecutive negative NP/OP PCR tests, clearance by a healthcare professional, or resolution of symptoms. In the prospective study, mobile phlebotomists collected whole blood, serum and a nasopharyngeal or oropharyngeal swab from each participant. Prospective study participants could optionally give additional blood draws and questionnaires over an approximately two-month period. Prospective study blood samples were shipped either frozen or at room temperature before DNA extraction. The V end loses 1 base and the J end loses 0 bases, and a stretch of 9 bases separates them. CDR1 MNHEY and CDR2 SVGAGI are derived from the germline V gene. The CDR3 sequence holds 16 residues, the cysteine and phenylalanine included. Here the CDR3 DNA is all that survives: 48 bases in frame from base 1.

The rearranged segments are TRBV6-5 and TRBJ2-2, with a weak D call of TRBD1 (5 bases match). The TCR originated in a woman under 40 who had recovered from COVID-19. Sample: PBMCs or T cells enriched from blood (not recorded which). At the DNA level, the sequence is TGTGCCAGCAGTTACTATTGGACATCGAACACCGGGGAGCTGTTTTTT. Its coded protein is CASSYYWTSNTGELFF.